The 31 T cell receptor beta chains reported below all come from one sample, sequenced in a study of Graves' ophthalmopathy and Graves' hyperthyroidism. Amplification of the TCR beta CDR3 regions used RNA transcripts (as template). The library came from an HTBI-primed first-round RT-PCR and a second-round multiplex PCR. TCRdb itself ran the multiplex PCR reads through MiXCR, one entry per CDR3 protein. The top ten hold approximately 43% of the sample, which has 740,000 or so distinct CDR3 sequences, roughly two fifths seen once. The sequencing input was peripheral blood. Receptors originate from an adult man with Graves' ophthalmopathy.

On this clonotype: One end of the junction fails to match germline, which may point to a read error. The rearrangement links TRBV15 to TRBJ2-7; TRBD2 matches 15 bases. Per germline, CDR1 LNHNV and CDR2 YYDKDF (reference sequence). The CDR3 has 18 residues. CDR3 in DNA: TGTGCCACCAGCGGAGACGGGACTAGCGGGAGGTCCTCCTACGAGCAGTACTTC. Translation: CATSGDGTSGRSSYEQYF. Based on the CDR3 plus reference TRBV15 and TRBJ2-7, the full variable domain is DAMVIQNPRYQVTQFGKPVTLSCSQTLNHNVMYWYQQKSSQAPKLLFHYYDKDFNNEADTPDNFQSRRPNTSFCFLDIRSPGLGDTAMYLCATSGDGTSGRSSYEQYFGPGTRLTVT.

V gene TRBV24-1 combines with J gene TRBJ2-7; 8 bases are shared with TRBD2. Matching the DNA end better, TRBJ2-5 makes the J call doubtful. The CDR3 covers 13 residues. Germline V gene sequence: CDR1 KGHDR, CDR2 SFDVKD. CDR3 bases: TGTGCCACCAGTGAGGGCGGGGGGGAGACCCAGTACTTC. Translated: CATSEGGGETQYF.

In the case of this clonotype: The germline gene is not matched at one end of the junction; a read error may be the cause. V usage is TRBV15 and J usage is TRBJ2-7; TRBD1 agrees at 9 bases. The CDR3 consists of 15 residues. Germline V gives CDR1 LNHNV, CDR2 YYDKDF (reference sequence). The CDR3 region is CATSGGTGSYNERYF. The DNA for the CDR3 is TGTGCCACCAGCGGCGGGACAGGGTCGTACAATGAGCGGTACTTC.

V and J are TRBV15 and TRBJ2-7; D perhaps matches TRBD2 (5 bases). The CDR3 has 16 residues. Between the trimmed V and J ends, which lost 1 base and 6 bases, there was a span of 19 bases. Per germline, CDR1 LNHNV and CDR2 YYDKDF (reference sequence). The CDR3 here is CATSRGSDSPSSEQYF. CDR3 DNA: TGTGCCACCAGCAGAGGGTCGGACTCCCCGAGCAGCGAGCAGTACTTC. The variable domain in full, completed from reference TRBV15 and TRBJ2-7, reads DAMVIQNPRYQVTQFGKPVTLSCSQTLNHNVMYWYQQKSSQAPKLLFHYYDKDFNNEADTPDNFQSRRPNTSFCFLDIRSPGLGDTAMYLCATSRGSDSPSSEQYFGPGTRLTVT.

This chain joins TRBV25-1 and TRBJ1-6; the D gene is possibly TRBD1 (6 bases). The germline CDR1 and CDR2 sequences are MGHDK and SYGVNS. The V and J ends lost 9 bases and 7 bases respectively, with 13 bases between them. The CDR3 loop spans 13 amino acids. CDR3 DNA sequence: TGTGCCAGTTTCAGGGGTGGCAATTCACCCCTCCACTTT. It is translated as CASFRGGNSPLHF.

At least ten counts were recorded for this clonotype. This sequence joins TRBV20-1 and TRBJ1-2, with TRBD1 matching over 7 bases. After removal of 5 bases from V and 6 bases from J, the junction contained 9 bases not matched to a gene. This CDR3 has 13 amino acids. Germline V gene sequence: CDR1 DFQATT, CDR2 SNEGSKA (reference sequence). CDR3 nucleotides: TGCAGTGCTTCCGACAGGGATCGGCATGGCTACACCTTC. Translation: CSASDRDRHGYTF.

This clonotype was counted ten times or more. The chain is built from TRBV7-9 and TRBJ1-1; D might be TRBD1 (6 bases). CDR1 and CDR2 (germline): SEHNR, FQNEAQ (reference sequence). With 5 bases removed from V and 10 bases from J, the gap between germline ends came to 14 bases. The CDR3 consists of 12 residues. CDR3 protein: CASSKGGWGAFF. The CDR3 DNA sequence: TGTGCCAGCAGCAAAGGGGGATGGGGAGCTTTCTTT.

This clonotype was seen only a few times. This chain links TRBV20-1 with TRBJ1-5; D uncertain. The germline V gene has CDR1 DFQATT and CDR2 SNEGSKA (reference sequence). This CDR3 is built from 17 residues. The V and J ends lost 0 bases and 1 base respectively, with 16 bases between them. The CDR3 spells CSARDLKVSGSNQPQHF. As DNA, the CDR3 is TGCAGTGCTAGAGATCTAAAAGTCTCCGGCAGCAATCAGCCCCAGCATTTT.

Turning to this clonotype: A junction boundary mismatches the germline segment, possibly from a read error. The V gene is TRBV10-3, the J gene TRBJ1-2; D may be TRBD1 (6 bases). Germline V lookup: CDR1 ENHRY, CDR2 SYGVKD. The CDR3 extends over 11 amino acids. The CDR3 DNA sequence: TGTGCCATCAGTGAAGGCAGGGGAAGACAGTTC. It codes for CAISEGRGRQF.

The chain employs TRBV10-3 and TRBJ1-1; D is unresolved. The germline V and J ends were trimmed by 3 bases and 9 bases, with 11 bases remaining between them. In germline, CDR1 is ENHRY, CDR2 SYGVKD. The CDR3 has 12 residues. As DNA, the CDR3 is TGTGCCATCAGTGAAAGCCCAGGACAAGCTTTCTTT. This encodes CAISESPGQAFF.

This clonotype was counted many times. The V and J genes are TRBV7-6 and TRBJ1-3; D is perhaps TRBD1 (6 bases). V shed 5 bases and J shed 0 bases, with 11 bases lying between them. The CDR3 spans 15 residues. Germline V gives CDR1 SGHVS, CDR2 FNYEAQ. The CDR3 DNA sequence: TGTGCCAGCAGCAAAGGGACAACCTCTGGAAACACCATATATTTT. Residues: CASSKGTTSGNTIYF.

A word on this clonotype: One end of the junction fails to match germline, which may point to a read error. The rearrangement uses TRBV10-3 and TRBJ2-7; D ambiguous. CDR3 length equals 15 residues. Germline assignment: CDR1 ENHRY and CDR2 SYGVKD. CDR3 loop: CASSYLAAQPYEQYF. The CDR3 DNA sequence: TGTGCCAGCAGTTACCTGGCAGCCCAACCCTACGAGCAGTACTTC.

This clonotype was seen repeatedly, ten times or more. The chain recombines TRBV7-9 with TRBJ2-7; the match to TRBD1 covers 12 bases. V trimming: 4 bases; J trimming: 7 bases; junction bases outside the gene matches: 11. Germline lookup yields CDR1 SEHNR and CDR2 FQNEAQ (reference sequence). This CDR3 region has 16 residues. DNA for the CDR3: TGTGCCAGCAGCTCCGCTCCGGGACAGGGGGCGGGGGAGCAGTACTTC. Protein sequence: CASSSAPGQGAGEQYF.

V usage is TRBV29-1 and J usage is TRBJ2-3; D is perhaps TRBD1 or TRBD2 (5 bases each). Trimming shortened V by 2 bases and J by 0 bases, and 15 bases separated the two germline ends. The CDR3 consists of 16 residues. Germline V gene sequence: CDR1 SQVTM, CDR2 ANQGSEA. CDR3 nucleotide sequence: TGCAGCGTTGAATTAGGGGAAGCGGCTAGCACAGATACGCAGTATTTT. Its protein product is CSVELGEAASTDTQYF.

V usage is TRBV10-2 and J usage is TRBJ1-1; the D gene is possibly TRBD1 (6 bases). The CDR3 runs 13 residues. The ends were cut back, 6 bases at V and 5 bases at J, with 13 bases in the middle. Germline V CDR1 and CDR2: WSHSY, SAAADI. The CDR3 spells CASSQGGWTEAFF. In DNA, the CDR3 is TGCGCCAGCAGCCAAGGGGGGTGGACTGAAGCTTTCTTT.

A note on this clonotype: This could be a read error, since a much larger clone is one nucleotide away. The chain joins TRBV10-2 to TRBJ2-5; a weak D match, TRBD1 (5 bases). This CDR3 is 13 amino acids long. Germline-derived CDR1 and CDR2 are WSHSY and SAAADI. CDR3 residues: CASRAGPREAQYF. The CDR3 nucleotides are TGCGCCAGCAGGGCAGGGCCCCGAGAGGCCCAGTACTTC.

This clonotype was detected only once. V usage is TRBV2 and J usage is TRBJ2-2; the match to TRBD2 covers 7 bases. The V gene's germline CDR1 is SNHLY and CDR2 FYNNEI. The CDR3 totals 13 residues. V trimming: 8 bases; J trimming: 0 bases; junction bases outside the gene matches: 0. The CDR3 DNA reads TGTGCCAGCGGGAGGGCGAACACCGGGGAGCTGTTTTTT. Its protein is CASGRANTGELFF.

The genes are TRBV10-3 and TRBJ1-1; 11 nucleotides agree with TRBD1. Germline V gene data show CDR1 as ENHRY and CDR2 as SYGVKD. The ends lost 3 bases at V and 4 bases at J; junction bases unmatched: 1. The CDR3 sequence is 14 residues long. CDR3 amino acids: CAISEGTGGTEAFF. CDR3 sequence (DNA): TGTGCCATCAGTGAAGGGACAGGGGGCACTGAAGCTTTCTTT.

This clonotype was detected only a few times. CDR3 loop: CATSVYGDTQYF. CDR3 sequence (DNA): TGTGCCACCAGTGTGTACGGGGATACGCAGTATTTT. The V gene is TRBV24-1, the J gene TRBJ2-3, with no clear D. Looked up from germline, CDR1 is KGHDR and CDR2 is SFDVKD. V lost 5 bases, J lost 6 bases, and 8 bases lay in between. The CDR3 spans 12 residues.

Notes on this clonotype: This may be a read error, as it is one base from a much larger clone. The chain links TRBV9 to TRBJ1-5, with D unclear. The CDR3 totals 14 residues. With 4 bases removed from V and 0 bases from J, the gap between germline ends came to 8 bases. The germline V gene encodes CDR1 SGDLS and CDR2 YYNGEE. In nucleotides, the CDR3 is TGTGCCAGCAGCCAACAGCCTAGCAATCAGCCCCAGCATTTT. It yields the protein CASSQQPSNQPQHF. Based on the CDR3 plus reference TRBV9 and TRBJ1-5, the full variable domain is DSGVTQTPKHLITATGQRVTLRCSPRSGDLSVYWYQQSLDQGLQFLIQYYNGEERAKGNILERFSAQQFPDLHSELNLSSLELGDSALYFCASSQQPSNQPQHFGDGTRLSIL.

The V and J genes are TRBV20-1 and TRBJ1-1, with D possibly TRBD1 on 5 matching bases. From germline, CDR1 is DFQATT and CDR2 SNEGSKA (reference sequence). This CDR3 has 17 amino acids. The V end lost 0 bases, the J end lost 1 base, and 18 bases lay between the germline ends. DNA for the CDR3: TGCAGTGCTAGAGATAGAACCTTCAGGGTGGGGAACACTGAAGCTTTCTTT. Encoded protein: CSARDRTFRVGNTEAFF.

This clonotype was detected ten times or more. This chain uses TRBV7-2 with TRBJ1-4, with 7 bases aligning to TRBD1. The CDR3 contains 15 residues. Per germline, CDR1 SGHTA and CDR2 FQGNSA. Germline trimming cut 6 bases from V and 6 bases from J; bases unmatched to any gene: 10. The DNA for the CDR3 is TGTGCCAGCAGACCTAGGGGGCTGGGAGATGAAAAACTGTTTTTT. This translates into CASRPRGLGDEKLFF.

The gene calls are TRBV5-5 and TRBJ1-4; no reliable D call. Germline V gives CDR1 SGHKS, CDR2 YYEKEE (reference sequence). The length of the CDR3 is 14 residues. The ends were cut back, 2 bases at V and 6 bases at J, with 11 bases in the middle. The CDR3 sequence is CASSLSTDYEKLFF. CDR3 DNA sequence: TGTGCCAGCAGCTTATCGACGGACTATGAAAAACTGTTTTTT. The whole variable domain, filled in from reference TRBV5-5 and TRBJ1-4, reads DAGVTQSPTHLIKTRGQQVTLRCSPISGHKSVSWYQQVLGQGPQFIFQYYEKEERGRGNFPDRFSARQFPNYSSELNVNALLLGDSALYLCASSLSTDYEKLFFGSGTQLSVL.

The table lists this clonotype with a few counts. This chain uses TRBV7-9 with TRBJ1-1; possible D gene TRBD1, 6 bases. With 1 base removed from V and 11 bases from J, the gap between germline ends came to 14 bases. Looked up from germline, CDR1 is SEHNR and CDR2 is FQNEAQ (reference sequence). The CDR3 loop spans 13 amino acids. The CDR3, as DNA: TGTGCCAGCAGCTTAGACAGGGCTGGGGCGGCTTTCTTT. It codes for CASSLDRAGAAFF.

This clonotype was recorded at least ten times. The chain carries TRBV2 and TRBJ1-5, with a weak D call TRBD1 (5 bases). V lost 1 base, J lost 5 bases, and 9 bases lay in between. Germline CDR1 is SNHLY and CDR2 is FYNNEI. This CDR3 comprises 14 residues. The CDR3, as DNA: TGTGCCAGCAGTGAAGGGGGCGGGGATCAGCCCCAGCATTTT. As protein: CASSEGGGDQPQHF.

This clonotype showed up just a few times. The gene calls are TRBV4-2 and TRBJ1-2; the D is unclear. CDR3 length: 15 residues. The germline gives CDR1 LGHNA, CDR2 YNFKEQ. Trimming left V 1 base short and J 5 bases short, with 14 bases between. The CDR3 protein is CASSQADEGIYGYTF. The CDR3 region has the DNA TGTGCCAGCAGCCAAGCTGACGAGGGAATATATGGCTACACCTTC.

The table lists this clonotype with many counts. The V call is TRBV7-9, the J call TRBJ2-2; D is unresolved. The V and J ends lost 6 bases and 4 bases respectively, with 9 bases between them. CDR3 size: 13 residues. CDR1 and CDR2 from the germline V gene are SEHNR and FQNEAQ (reference sequence). The CDR3 nucleotides read TGTGCCAGCAGGCCTACTGGCACCGGGGAGCTGTTTTTT. Translating it yields CASRPTGTGELFF.

This clonotype was observed a few times. J is TRBJ2-6 and V is TRBV24-1, with D perhaps TRBD1 (6 bases). The CDR3 has 16 amino acids. Germline values: CDR1 KGHDR, CDR2 SFDVKD. V was clipped by 7 bases and J by 2 bases, with 14 bases between them. The CDR3: CATSAGVRAGANVLTF. The CDR3 DNA reads TGTGCCACCAGCGCAGGGGTACGTGCTGGGGCCAACGTCCTGACTTTC.

This chain links TRBV29-1 with TRBJ2-6; 9 nucleotides align to TRBD1. Looked up from germline, CDR1 is SQVTM and CDR2 is ANQGSEA. The trim removed 5 bases at V and 2 bases at J, leaving 7 bases unmatched. The length of the CDR3 is 16 residues. CDR3 region: CSVTGTGSPGANVLTF. CDR3 in DNA: TGCAGCGTTACCGGGACAGGGTCCCCTGGGGCCAACGTCCTGACTTTC.

Regarding this clonotype: One end of the junction does not line up with germline, which may come from a read error. This rearrangement joins TRBV7-9 to TRBJ1-6; tentatively, D is TRBD1 (5 bases). The V gene's germline CDR1 is SEHNR and CDR2 FQNEAQ (reference sequence). The CDR3 is made up of 13 amino acids. CDR3 bases: TGTGCCAGCAACCGGGACTATAATCCACCCCTCCACTTT. Translated: CASNRDYNPPLHF. The variable domain in full, with the rest retrieved from reference TRBV7-9 and TRBJ1-6, is DTGVSQNPRHKITKRGQNVTFRCDPISEHNRLYWYRQTLGQGPEFLTYFQNEAQLEKSRLLSDRFSAERPKGSFSTLEIQRTEQGDSAMYLCASNRDYNPPLHFGNGTRLTVT.

With respect to this clonotype: At one end the junction does not follow the germline gene, possibly because of a read error. V and J are TRBV10-3 and TRBJ2-7, with TRBD1 as a possible D gene (6 bases). The length of the CDR3 is 15 residues. Germline V gives CDR1 ENHRY, CDR2 SYGVKD. This CDR3 reads CASSGDNTGSYEQYF. In nucleotides, the CDR3 is TGTGCCAGCAGTGGGGACAACACCGGCTCCTACGAGCAGTACTTC.